The T cell receptor beta chain described here comes from a study of T cell repertoires in cytomegalovirus infection. The CDR3 length is 14 residues. From germline, CDR1 is MNHEY and CDR2 SVGEGT. V gave up 6 bases and J gave up 1 base, with 12 bases separating them. TCRdb re-analysed the reads in MiXCR, keeping a single row per CDR3 protein. Of some 920,000 distinct CDR3 sequences detected, 30% to 40% appear once; the ten largest clones hold around 15%. Worth noting for this clonotype: The antigen is undetermined.

Sequenced here: cultured CD8+ T cells from PBMCs, sampled from culture after CMV antigen stimulation. The TCR originated in a human donor in good health (CMV status not recorded). Some clones in this sample may be carry-over from other donors' samples. V usage is TRBV6-2 or TRBV6-3 and J usage is TRBJ2-5; D uncertain. DNA of the CDR3: TGTGCCAGCAGCCGGATAGTTGGCCAAGAGACCCAGTACTTC. Residues: CASSRIVGQETQYF.